The rows below give T cell receptor beta chains drawn from one sample of a study of T cells in Graves' hyperthyroidism and ophthalmopathy. A single record per CDR3 protein comes from TCRdb applying MiXCR to the multiplex PCR reads. The table includes roughly 200,000 distinct CDR3 sequences, about 18% detected once. The sequenced material came from blood. Receptors originate from a man aged 40-55 years with Graves' hyperthyroidism. CDR3s include the opening cysteine and the closing phenylalanine or tryptophan. D genes are given only for firm matches. Some rows have no size entry. The others give once, few or many, or a class for an expanded clone.

J: TRBJ1-5
V: TRBV18
D: TRBD1
size: NA
DNA: TGTGCCAGCTCGGCAGGACAGGGGCCCAATCAGCCCCAGCATTTT
CDR3: CASSAGQGPNQPQHF

J: TRBJ2-5
V: TRBV20-1
D: NA
size: many
DNA: TGCAGTGCGAGGACGCAGAGCAGAGAGACCCAGTACTTC
CDR3: CSARTQSRETQYF

J: TRBJ1-6
V: TRBV4-2
D: TRBD1
size: few
DNA: TGTGCCAGCAGCCAAGCGGGACAGACGAATTCACCCCTCCACTTT
CDR3: CASSQAGQTNSPLHF

J: TRBJ1-1
V: TRBV7-3
D: NA
size: many
DNA: TGTGCCAGCAGCAATCGACAGAACACTGAAGCTTTCTTT
CDR3: CASSNRQNTEAFF

J: TRBJ1-4
V: TRBV15
D: NA
size: NA
DNA: TGTGCCACCAGCAGAGATTTGGGGCTTGCAACTAATGAAAAACTGTTTTTT
CDR3: CATSRDLGLATNEKLFF

J: TRBJ2-7
V: TRBV24-1
D: NA
size: few
DNA: TGTGCCACCAGTGAATCCGACAGGCCCGAGCAGTACTTC
CDR3: CATSESDRPEQYF

J: TRBJ1-4
V: TRBV5-5
D: NA
size: few
DNA: TGTGCCAGCAGCCACCGGCTGGCAACTAATGAAAAACTGTTTTTT
CDR3: CASSHRLATNEKLFF

J: TRBJ2-2
V: TRBV5-4
D: NA
size: many
DNA: TGTGCCAGCACCTCGCCGCTTGGGCGGAGGGAGAACACCGGGGAGCTGTTTTTT
CDR3: CASTSPLGRRENTGELFF

J: TRBJ2-1
V: TRBV3-1
D: TRBD1
size: many
DNA: TGTGCCAGCACCCGGACAGGGGGCCCCCTGTGGCAGTTCTTC
CDR3: CASTRTGGPLWQFF

J: TRBJ1-2
V: TRBV3-1
D: NA
size: many
DNA: TGTGCCAGCAGCCAAGATTCAGGTTTGGGCTACACCTTC
CDR3: CASSQDSGLGYTF

J: TRBJ1-5
V: TRBV15
D: NA
size: NA
DNA: TGTGCCACCAGCAGAGACCAGGGCACCCAGCATTTT
CDR3: CATSRDQGTQHF

J: TRBJ2-3
V: TRBV7-9
D: TRBD1
size: many
DNA: TGTGCCAGCAGCCCAGGGGGCGCGTCAGATACGCAGTATTTT
CDR3: CASSPGGASDTQYF

J: TRBJ2-1
V: TRBV20-1
D: TRBD2
size: many
DNA: TGCAGTGCTAGAGATCCAGTGGGTAGCGGGGGGGGAAGCTCCTACAATGAGCAGTTCTTC
CDR3: CSARDPVGSGGGSSYNEQFF

J: TRBJ2-1
V: TRBV9
D: NA
size: many
DNA: TGTGCCAGCAGCCCGCTGTCTTACAATGAGCAGTTCTTC
CDR3: CASSPLSYNEQFF

J: TRBJ1-2
V: TRBV10-3
D: NA
size: many
DNA: TGTGCCATCAGTAACCCTCAGAGCGGGTACGGTGGCTACACCTTC
CDR3: CAISNPQSGYGGYTF

J: TRBJ2-1
V: TRBV7-9
D: TRBD2
size: once
DNA: TGTGCCAGCAGCTCCCGGGCTAGCGGGAGGAATGAGCAGTTCTTC
CDR3: CASSSRASGRNEQFF

J: TRBJ2-3
V: TRBV11-3
D: TRBD1
size: many
DNA: TGTGCCAGCAGCTGGAGGGGGTCAGGGGGCTTCACAGATACGCAGTATTTT
CDR3: CASSWRGSGGFTDTQYF

J: TRBJ1-1
V: TRBV6-1
D: NA
size: few
DNA: TGTGCCAGCATGGAGAACACTGAAGCTTTCTTT
CDR3: CASMENTEAFF

J: TRBJ2-3
V: TRBV2
D: NA
size: few
DNA: TGTGCCAGCAGTGAAGCGGGGGGGCAAGATACGCAGTATTTT
CDR3: CASSEAGGQDTQYF

J: TRBJ1-1
V: TRBV5-1
D: TRBD1
size: many
DNA: TGCGCCAGCAGCCCCAGGGGGGGGTGGAACACTGAAGCTTTCTTT
CDR3: CASSPRGGWNTEAFF

J: TRBJ2-1
V: TRBV28
D: TRBD2
size: NA
DNA: TGTGCCAGCAGTACCTGGGCGGGGGGACCCTACAATGAGCAGTTCTTC
CDR3: CASSTWAGGPYNEQFF

J: TRBJ2-1
V: TRBV24-1
D: TRBD1
size: NA
DNA: TGTGCCACCAGTGATCCCGGGACAGGGGGCTACAATGAGCAGTTCTTC
CDR3: CATSDPGTGGYNEQFF

J: TRBJ2-2
V: TRBV28
D: NA
size: few
DNA: TGTGCCAGCATCCCTGGAGGTGCGAACACCGGGGAGCTGTTTTTT
CDR3: CASIPGGANTGELFF

J: TRBJ2-3
V: TRBV30
D: NA
size: NA
DNA: TGTGCCTGGAGTGTAGGAGGTAGCGTAGATACGCAGTATTTT
CDR3: CAWSVGGSVDTQYF

J: TRBJ2-3
V: TRBV5-5
D: NA
size: many
DNA: TGTGCCAGCAGCTTGGTGAGGGTTTCAGGAAATACGCAGTATTTT
CDR3: CASSLVRVSGNTQYF

J: TRBJ1-5
V: TRBV7-2
D: TRBD1
size: many
DNA: TGTGCCAGCAGCTTAGGCCCCGACAGGGATCAGCCCCAGCATTTT
CDR3: CASSLGPDRDQPQHF

J: TRBJ2-1
V: TRBV7-3
D: NA
size: NA
DNA: TGTGCCAGCAGCTTAACTCGGGACAATGAGCAGTTCTTC
CDR3: CASSLTRDNEQFF

J: TRBJ2-2
V: TRBV12-3/TRBV12-4
D: NA
size: many
DNA: TGTGCCAGCAGCGACTGGGAGAACACCGGGGAGCTGTTTTTT
CDR3: CASSDWENTGELFF

J: TRBJ2-3
V: TRBV7-6
D: TRBD2
size: NA
DNA: TGTGCCAGCAGCTTAGGTCCCGTACTAGCGGGGGGCGCGTACCTCACAGATACGCAGTATTTT
CDR3: CASSLGPVLAGGAYLTDTQYF

J: TRBJ1-3
V: TRBV5-4
D: TRBD1
size: NA
DNA: TGTGCCAGCAGCATGGGACAGGCCTCTGGAAACACCATATATTTT
CDR3: CASSMGQASGNTIYF

J: TRBJ2-5
V: TRBV12-3/TRBV12-4
D: NA
size: many
DNA: TGTGCCAGCAGTTTAGGTCAGGCGCTCGGGGCCCAGTACTTC
CDR3: CASSLGQALGAQYF

J: TRBJ2-3
V: TRBV20-1
D: NA
size: NA
DNA: TGCAGTGCTCCGACCCAAACTCTAGATACGCAGTATTTT
CDR3: CSAPTQTLDTQYF

J: TRBJ1-1
V: TRBV3-1
D: TRBD1
size: many
DNA: TGTGCCAGCAGCCACCGGGACAGGGACACTGAAGCTTTCTTT
CDR3: CASSHRDRDTEAFF

J: TRBJ1-2
V: TRBV30
D: NA
size: many
DNA: TGTGCCTGGAGTGTTCACGGCGGCTACACCTTC
CDR3: CAWSVHGGYTF

J: TRBJ2-3
V: TRBV6-5
D: NA
size: many
DNA: TGTGCCAGCAGTTACTCGCCGGGACGGCTTTCTAGCACAGATACGCAGTATTTT
CDR3: CASSYSPGRLSSTDTQYF

J: TRBJ1-3
V: TRBV5-5
D: NA
size: many
DNA: TGTGCCAGCAGCGGTTCACAGGGAAACACCATATATTTT
CDR3: CASSGSQGNTIYF

J: TRBJ1-6
V: TRBV20-1
D: TRBD1
size: many
DNA: TGCAGTGCTAGGGAGGGACAGACCTATAATTCACCCCTCCACTTT
CDR3: CSAREGQTYNSPLHF

J: TRBJ2-3
V: TRBV19
D: NA
size: few
DNA: TGTGCCAGTAGTATTGACCCAGATACGCAGTATTTT
CDR3: CASSIDPDTQYF

J: TRBJ2-3
V: TRBV28
D: TRBD2
size: many
DNA: TGTGCCAGCGTCAAAATCGGGGGGGCGACTAGCACAGATACGCAGTATTTT
CDR3: CASVKIGGATSTDTQYF

J: TRBJ2-3
V: TRBV7-3
D: NA
size: many
DNA: TGTGCCAGCAGCTCCAACGCTTTTGATACGCAGTATTTT
CDR3: CASSSNAFDTQYF

J: TRBJ1-6
V: TRBV18
D: TRBD1
size: many
DNA: TGTGCCAGCTCCCTGGGACAGGCTTTTTCACCCCTCCACTTT
CDR3: CASSLGQAFSPLHF

J: TRBJ2-7
V: TRBV6-1
D: TRBD1
size: many
DNA: TGTGCCAGCAGTGACTTGGGACAGGGCCTCGAGCAGTACTTC
CDR3: CASSDLGQGLEQYF

J: TRBJ1-2
V: TRBV5-1
D: NA
size: many
DNA: TGCGCCAGCAGCTTGACAGACTTCTATGGCTACACCTTC
CDR3: CASSLTDFYGYTF

J: TRBJ2-7
V: TRBV6-1
D: TRBD1
size: NA
DNA: TGTGCCAGCAGTGCCAGTCAGGGACAGGGGACCTACGAGCAGTACTTC
CDR3: CASSASQGQGTYEQYF